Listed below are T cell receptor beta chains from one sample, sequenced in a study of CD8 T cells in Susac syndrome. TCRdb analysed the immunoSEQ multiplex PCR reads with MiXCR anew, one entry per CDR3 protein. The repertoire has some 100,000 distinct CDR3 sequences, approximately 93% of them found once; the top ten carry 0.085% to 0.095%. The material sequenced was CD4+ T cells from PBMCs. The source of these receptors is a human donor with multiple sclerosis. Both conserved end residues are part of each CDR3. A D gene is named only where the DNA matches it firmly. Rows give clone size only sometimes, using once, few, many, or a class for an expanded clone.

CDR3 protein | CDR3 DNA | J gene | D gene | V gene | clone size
CASSQGSGGARETQYF | TGTGCCAGCAGCCAGGGCTCGGGTGGAGCGAGAGAGACCCAGTACTTC | TRBJ2-5 | - | TRBV4-2 | -
CSARDTGLNTEAFF | TGCAGTGCTAGAGATACAGGTCTGAACACTGAAGCTTTCTTT | TRBJ1-1 | - | TRBV20-1 | -
CASSQGGNTIYEQYF | TGTGCCAGCAGCCAAGGGGGGAATACAATCTACGAGCAGTACTTC | TRBJ2-7 | - | TRBV3-1 | -
CATSRGSTAEQFF | TGTGCCACCAGCAGAGGCTCGACGGCGGAGCAGTTCTTC | TRBJ2-1 | - | TRBV15 | -
CAFTREYNSPLHF | TGTGCCTTCACCCGGGAGTATAATTCACCCCTCCACTTT | TRBJ1-6 | - | TRBV30 | -
CSVEESGLGDTQYF | TGCAGCGTTGAGGAGTCGGGCCTTGGGGATACGCAGTATTTT | TRBJ2-3 | - | TRBV29-1 | -
CASSRPVGSEGLSNQPQHF | TGTGCCAGCAGTCGACCCGTAGGGTCCGAGGGGCTGAGCAATCAGCCCCAGCATTTT | TRBJ1-5 | - | TRBV12-3/TRBV12-4 | -
CASIRGNNYGYTF | TGTGCCAGCATACGGGGGAATAACTATGGCTACACCTTC | TRBJ1-2 | - | TRBV6-1 | once
CSVDGKGGYGYTF | TGCAGCGTTGATGGGAAAGGAGGCTATGGCTACACCTTC | TRBJ1-2 | - | TRBV29-1 | -
CASSVGTGGPNTEAFF | TGTGCCAGCAGCGTTGGGACAGGGGGTCCGAACACTGAAGCTTTCTTT | TRBJ1-1 | TRBD1 | TRBV9 | -
CAYSGANVLTF | TGTGCCTACTCTGGGGCCAACGTCCTGACTTTC | TRBJ2-6 | - | TRBV30 | -
CASLSGQGNTEAFF | TGTGCCAGCTTAAGCGGACAGGGGAACACTGAAGCTTTCTTT | TRBJ1-1 | TRBD1 | TRBV6-2/TRBV6-3 | -
CASSPRERETQCF | TGTGCCAGCTCACCACGGGAAAGAGAGACCCAGTGCTTC | TRBJ2-5 | - | TRBV18 | -
CASNFRASETQYF | TGTGCCAGCAACTTCAGGGCCTCAGAGACCCAGTACTTC | TRBJ2-5 | - | TRBV6-5 | -
CSAAPGLNLDTQYF | TGCAGTGCAGCCCCGGGCTTGAACTTAGATACGCAGTATTTT | TRBJ2-3 | - | TRBV20-1 | -
CASSRNRRNTEAFF | TGTGCCAGCTCACGCAACAGGAGGAACACTGAAGCTTTCTTT | TRBJ1-1 | - | TRBV18 | -
CASSLLRDRPNYEQYF | TGTGCCAGCAGCCTCCTCCGGGACCGACCGAACTACGAGCAGTACTTC | TRBJ2-7 | - | TRBV2 | -
CASSETDPMNTEAFF | TGTGCCAGCTCAGAGACAGACCCTATGAACACTGAAGCTTTCTTT | TRBJ1-1 | - | TRBV18 | -
CASSSGAASYEQYF | TGTGCCAGCAGTTCCGGGGCCGCCTCCTACGAGCAGTACTTC | TRBJ2-7 | - | TRBV27 | -
CASNSAGRQPQHF | TGTGCCAGCAACTCGGCAGGGAGGCAGCCCCAGCATTTT | TRBJ1-5 | - | TRBV2 | -
CASSPESNYGYTF | TGTGCCAGCTCCCCAGAATCCAACTATGGCTACACCTTC | TRBJ1-2 | - | TRBV18 | -
CSVEDLTGRSGYTF | TGCAGCGTTGAAGATCTGACAGGGCGTTCCGGCTACACCTTC | TRBJ1-2 | TRBD1 | TRBV29-1 | -
CASSRIQGTSGGYNEQFF | TGCGCCAGCAGCCGAATACAGGGGACTAGCGGGGGGTACAATGAGCAGTTCTTC | TRBJ2-1 | TRBD2 | TRBV4-1 | -
CASRPGGGNTIYF | TGTGCCAGCAGACCAGGGGGTGGAAACACCATATATTTT | TRBJ1-3 | TRBD1 | TRBV12-3/TRBV12-4 | once
CASSHLSSGLYEQYF | TGCGCCAGCAGCCACCTCTCTAGCGGGCTCTACGAGCAGTACTTC | TRBJ2-7 | TRBD2 | TRBV4-3 | -
CASSYRGLAEAFF | TGTGCCAGCAGTTACAGGGGGCTCGCTGAAGCTTTCTTT | TRBJ1-1 | TRBD1 | TRBV6-2/TRBV6-3 | -
CATSRLYESGANVLTF | TGTGCCACCAGCAGACTTTACGAATCTGGGGCCAACGTCCTGACTTTC | TRBJ2-6 | - | TRBV15 | -
CASSFEGAREQFF | TGTGCCAGCAGCTTCGAGGGGGCGCGTGAGCAGTTCTTC | TRBJ2-1 | TRBD1 | TRBV5-4 | -
CSVVDRAYEQYF | TGCAGCGTTGTAGACAGAGCCTACGAGCAGTACTTC | TRBJ2-7 | - | TRBV29-1 | -
CASSVEGHNTGELFF | TGTGCCAGCAGCGTAGAGGGCCATAACACCGGGGAGCTGTTTTTT | TRBJ2-2 | - | TRBV9 | -
CASSPAGGAGANVLTF | TGTGCCAGCAGTCCCGCAGGAGGAGCTGGGGCCAACGTCCTGACTTTC | TRBJ2-6 | - | TRBV7-9 | -
CASSSTGDLNTEAFF | TGCGCCAGCAGCTCAACAGGGGATCTGAACACTGAAGCTTTCTTT | TRBJ1-1 | TRBD1 | TRBV5-1 | once
CASSGSGVYGYTF | TGTGCCAGCAGCGGATCGGGAGTTTATGGCTACACCTTC | TRBJ1-2 | - | TRBV28 | -
CASSWSGGSPLHF | TGTGCCAGCAGTTGGTCAGGGGGATCACCCCTCCACTTT | TRBJ1-6 | TRBD1 | TRBV12-3/TRBV12-4 | -
CSDLTRGGYTF | TGCAGCGACTTGACAAGGGGTGGCTACACCTTC | TRBJ1-2 | - | TRBV29-1 | -
CASSKLSGYEQYF | TGTGCCAGTAGTAAGCTAAGCGGGTACGAGCAGTACTTC | TRBJ2-7 | - | TRBV19 | -
CASSPGYASYNEQFF | TGTGCCAGCAGCCCTGGGTATGCTTCCTACAATGAGCAGTTCTTC | TRBJ2-1 | - | TRBV7-9 | -
CASSSGTGIAEAFF | TGTGCCAGCAGTTCCGGGACAGGGATCGCTGAAGCTTTCTTT | TRBJ1-1 | TRBD1 | TRBV28 | -
CSAGTGMDQPQHF | TGCAGCGCTGGGACAGGGATGGATCAGCCCCAGCATTTT | TRBJ1-5 | TRBD1 | TRBV29-1 | once
CASSLDTGGEFGYGYTF | TGTGCCAGCAGCTTAGATACAGGGGGCGAGTTTGGGTATGGCTACACCTTC | TRBJ1-2 | TRBD1 | TRBV7-2 | -
CASSRQGSGSGNTIYF | TGTGCCAGCAGCCGACAGGGTTCTGGCTCTGGAAACACCATATATTTT | TRBJ1-3 | TRBD1 | TRBV14 | -
CSAGPTGGFQPQHF | TGCAGTGCCGGACCGACAGGGGGCTTTCAGCCCCAGCATTTT | TRBJ1-5 | TRBD1 | TRBV20-1 | -